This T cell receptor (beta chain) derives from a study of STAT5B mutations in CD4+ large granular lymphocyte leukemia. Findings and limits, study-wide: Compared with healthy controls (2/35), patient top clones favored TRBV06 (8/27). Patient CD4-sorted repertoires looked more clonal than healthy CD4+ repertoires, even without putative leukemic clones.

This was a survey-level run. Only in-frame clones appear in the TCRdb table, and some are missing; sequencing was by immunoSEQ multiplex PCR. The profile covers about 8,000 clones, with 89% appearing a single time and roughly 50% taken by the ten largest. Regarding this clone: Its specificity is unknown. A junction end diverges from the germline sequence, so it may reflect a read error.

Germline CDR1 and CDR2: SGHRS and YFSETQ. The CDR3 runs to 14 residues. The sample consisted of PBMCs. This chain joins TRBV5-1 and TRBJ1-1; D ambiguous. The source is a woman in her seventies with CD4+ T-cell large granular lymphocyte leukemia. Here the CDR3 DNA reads TGCGCCAGCAGCTTGGATGGAGCGAACACTGAAGTTTTCTTT. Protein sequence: CASSLDGANTEVFF.